The entry below gives a single TCR beta chain sequence along with its context. Its antigen is not known. Naive CD8 populations comprised CD45RO-negative cells positively selected for CCR7, excluding terminally differentiated effector memory CD45RA+ cells. The assay was immunoSEQ multiplex PCR, and TCRdb's table has in-frame clones only and misses some. The sample shows about 820,000 clones, about 92% of them seen only once. The data are from a study of shared clonotypes between healthy human individuals. Background on the study: CD4 naive cells filled three plates per donor, CD4 memory three, CD8 naive two and CD8 memory one.

Notes on the study in general: Naive subsets generally had larger estimated richness than memory subsets.

Germline V gene sequence: CDR1 LNHDA, CDR2 SQIVND (reference sequence). Trimming pared 6 bases from V and 2 bases from J, leaving 18 bases between. This CDR3 is built from 16 residues. Sequencing was done on a sample of naive CD8+ T cells sorted from blood. This clonotype originated in a man younger than 45 in good health. V gene TRBV19 combines with J gene TRBJ2-3; a possible D gene is TRBD2 (7 bases). The CDR3 protein is CASRLTGGHPTDTQYF. The CDR3 coding sequence is TGTGCCAGTAGATTAACGGGGGGACACCCCACAGATACGCAGTATTTT.